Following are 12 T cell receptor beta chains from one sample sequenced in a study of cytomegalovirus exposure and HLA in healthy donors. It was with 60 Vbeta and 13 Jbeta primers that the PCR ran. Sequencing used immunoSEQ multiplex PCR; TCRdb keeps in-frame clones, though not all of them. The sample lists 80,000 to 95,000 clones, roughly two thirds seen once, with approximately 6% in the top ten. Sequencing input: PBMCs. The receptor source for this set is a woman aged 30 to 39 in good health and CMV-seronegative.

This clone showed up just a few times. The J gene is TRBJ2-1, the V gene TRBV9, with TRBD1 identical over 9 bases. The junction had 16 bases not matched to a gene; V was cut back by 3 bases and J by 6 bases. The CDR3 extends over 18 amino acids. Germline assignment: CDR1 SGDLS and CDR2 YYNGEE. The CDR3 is CASSGRYRTGDSPNEQFF. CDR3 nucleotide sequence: TGTGCCAGCAGCGGACGCTACCGGACAGGGGATTCCCCCAATGAGCAGTTCTTC.

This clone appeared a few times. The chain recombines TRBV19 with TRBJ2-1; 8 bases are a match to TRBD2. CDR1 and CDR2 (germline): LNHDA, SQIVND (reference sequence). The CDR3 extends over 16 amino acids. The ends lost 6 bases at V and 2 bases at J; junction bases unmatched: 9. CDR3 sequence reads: CASRGFSGETYNEQFF. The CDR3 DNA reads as TGTGCCAGTAGGGGATTTAGCGGGGAAACCTACAATGAGCAGTTCTTC.

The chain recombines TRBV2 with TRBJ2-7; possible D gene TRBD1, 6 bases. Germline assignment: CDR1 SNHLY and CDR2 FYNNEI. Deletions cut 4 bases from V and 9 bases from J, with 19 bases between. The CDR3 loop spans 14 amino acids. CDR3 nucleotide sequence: TGTGCCAGCAGTGTGACAGGCCGGGCAACTGTGCAGTACTTC. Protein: CASSVTGRATVQYF.

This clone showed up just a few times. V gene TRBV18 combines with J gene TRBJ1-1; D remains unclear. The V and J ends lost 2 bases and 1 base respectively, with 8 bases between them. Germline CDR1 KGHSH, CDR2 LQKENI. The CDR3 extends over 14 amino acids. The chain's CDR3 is CASSPAGRNTEAFF. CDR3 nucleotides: TGTGCCAGCTCACCAGCGGGGAGGAACACTGAAGCTTTCTTT.

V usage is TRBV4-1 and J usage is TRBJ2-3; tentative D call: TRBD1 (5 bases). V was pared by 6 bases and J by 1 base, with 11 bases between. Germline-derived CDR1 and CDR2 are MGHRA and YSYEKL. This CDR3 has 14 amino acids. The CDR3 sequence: CASSRGRGTDTQYF. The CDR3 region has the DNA TGCGCCAGCAGTCGTGGCAGGGGCACAGATACGCAGTATTTT.

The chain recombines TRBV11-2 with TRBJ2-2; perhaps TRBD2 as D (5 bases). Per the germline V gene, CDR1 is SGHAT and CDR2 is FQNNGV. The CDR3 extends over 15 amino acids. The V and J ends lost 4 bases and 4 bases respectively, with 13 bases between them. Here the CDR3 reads CASSSGLSGTGELFF. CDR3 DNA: TGTGCCAGCAGCTCCGGACTCTCCGGCACCGGGGAGCTGTTTTTT.

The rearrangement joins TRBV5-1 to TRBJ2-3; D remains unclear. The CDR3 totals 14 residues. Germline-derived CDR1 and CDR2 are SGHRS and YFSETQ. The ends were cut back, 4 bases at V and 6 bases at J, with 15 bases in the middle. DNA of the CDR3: TGCGCCAGCAGCCGTCCCCCGACCGGGGATACGCAGTATTTT. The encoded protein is CASSRPPTGDTQYF.

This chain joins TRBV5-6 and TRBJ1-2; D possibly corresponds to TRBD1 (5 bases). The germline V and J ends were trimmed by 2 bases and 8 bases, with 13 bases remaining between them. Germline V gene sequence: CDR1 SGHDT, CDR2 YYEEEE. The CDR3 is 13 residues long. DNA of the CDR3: TGTGCCAGCAGCTTCCGGACATTAAGCGGCTACACCTTC. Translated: CASSFRTLSGYTF.

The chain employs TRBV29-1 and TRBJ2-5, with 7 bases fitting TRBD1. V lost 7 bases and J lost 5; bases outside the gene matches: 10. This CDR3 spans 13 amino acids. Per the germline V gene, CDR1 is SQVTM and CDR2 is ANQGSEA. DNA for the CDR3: TGCAGCGGGGATACAGGGGTGGGGGAGACCCAGTACTTC. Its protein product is CSGDTGVGETQYF.

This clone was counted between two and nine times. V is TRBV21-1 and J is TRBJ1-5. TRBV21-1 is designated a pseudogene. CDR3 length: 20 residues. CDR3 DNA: TGTGCCAGCACCACAAGTAGGTACTCCGGCGGGCATGGTGGCAATCAGCCCCAGCATTTT. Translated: CASTTSRYSGGHGGNQPQHF.

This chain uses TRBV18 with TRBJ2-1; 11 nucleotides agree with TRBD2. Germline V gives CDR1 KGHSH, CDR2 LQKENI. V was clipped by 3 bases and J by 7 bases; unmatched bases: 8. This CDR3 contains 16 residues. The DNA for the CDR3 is TGTGCCAGCTCACCCTCTTTAGCGGGAGGGCCGAATGAGCAGTTCTTC. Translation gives CASSPSLAGGPNEQFF.

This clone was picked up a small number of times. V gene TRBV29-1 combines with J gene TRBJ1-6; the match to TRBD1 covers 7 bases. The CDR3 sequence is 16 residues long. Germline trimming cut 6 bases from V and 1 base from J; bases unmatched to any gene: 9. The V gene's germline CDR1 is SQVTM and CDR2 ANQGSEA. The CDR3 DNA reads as TGCAGCGTAGTCAGAGAGGGGGCTTCCTATAATTCACCCCTCCACTTT. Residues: CSVVREGASYNSPLHF.